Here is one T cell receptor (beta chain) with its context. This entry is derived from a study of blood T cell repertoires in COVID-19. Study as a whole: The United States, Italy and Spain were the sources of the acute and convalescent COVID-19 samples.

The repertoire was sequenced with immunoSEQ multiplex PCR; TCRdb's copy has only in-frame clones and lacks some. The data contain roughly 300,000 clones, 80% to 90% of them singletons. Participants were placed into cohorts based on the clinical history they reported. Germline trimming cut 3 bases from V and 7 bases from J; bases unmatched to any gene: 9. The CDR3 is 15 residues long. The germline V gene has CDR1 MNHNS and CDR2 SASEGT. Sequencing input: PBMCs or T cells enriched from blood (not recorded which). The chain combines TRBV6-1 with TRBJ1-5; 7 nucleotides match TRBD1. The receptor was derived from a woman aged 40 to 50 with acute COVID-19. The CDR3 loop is CASSDERGHRQPQHF. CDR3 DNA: TGTGCCAGCAGTGATGAGAGGGGGCATCGGCAGCCCCAGCATTTT.